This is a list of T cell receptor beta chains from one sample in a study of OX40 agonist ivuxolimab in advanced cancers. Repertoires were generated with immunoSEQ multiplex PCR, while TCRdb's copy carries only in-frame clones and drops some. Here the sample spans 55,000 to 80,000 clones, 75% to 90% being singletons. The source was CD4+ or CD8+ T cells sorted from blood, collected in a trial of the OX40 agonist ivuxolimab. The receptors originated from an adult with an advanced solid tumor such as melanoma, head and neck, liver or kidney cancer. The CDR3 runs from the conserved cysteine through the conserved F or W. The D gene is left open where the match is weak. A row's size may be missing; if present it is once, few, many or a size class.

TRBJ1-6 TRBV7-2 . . CASSLLQGNNSPLHF TGTGCCAGCAGCTTACTACAGGGAAATAATTCACCCCTCCACTTT
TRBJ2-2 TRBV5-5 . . CASSWGQNTGELFF TGTGCCAGCAGCTGGGGACAGAACACCGGGGAGCTGTTTTTT
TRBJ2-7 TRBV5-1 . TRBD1 CASSRRISGQGTTTSYEQYF TGCGCCAGCAGCCGGAGGATATCGGGACAGGGGACCACTACCTCCTACGAGCAGTACTTC
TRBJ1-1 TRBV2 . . CASSTYRGDTEAFF TGTGCCAGCAGTACTTATCGTGGGGACACTGAAGCTTTCTTT
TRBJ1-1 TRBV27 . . CASSFLTGPEAFF TGTGCCAGCAGTTTTCTTACGGGACCTGAAGCTTTCTTT
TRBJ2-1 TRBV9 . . CASSEGRGLMYNEQFF TGTGCCAGCAGCGAAGGTCGGGGCTTAATGTACAATGAGCAGTTCTTC
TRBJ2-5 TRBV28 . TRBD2 CATVAGVRETQYF TGTGCCACCGTAGCGGGGGTCCGGGAGACCCAGTACTTC
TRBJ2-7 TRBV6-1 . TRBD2 CASMGTSGIYEQYF TGTGCCAGCATGGGGACTAGCGGAATCTACGAGCAGTACTTC
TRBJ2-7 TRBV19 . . CASSDDRIAFSYEQYF TGTGCCAGTAGTGATGACAGGATCGCCTTTTCCTACGAGCAGTACTTC
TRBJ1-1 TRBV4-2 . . CASSQEDWGGAEAFF TGTGCCAGCAGCCAGGAGGACTGGGGCGGCGCTGAAGCTTTCTTT
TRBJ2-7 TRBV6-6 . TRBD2 CASSSVRGVGEQYF TGTGCCAGCAGTTCCGTGCGGGGGGTAGGGGAGCAGTACTTC
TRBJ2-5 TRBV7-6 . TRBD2 CASSSGLAQETQYF TGTGCCAGCAGCTCGGGACTAGCTCAAGAGACCCAGTACTTC
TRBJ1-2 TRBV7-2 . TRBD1 CASSTQQGTYGYTF TGTGCCAGCAGCACGCAACAGGGGACCTATGGCTACACCTTC
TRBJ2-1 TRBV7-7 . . CASSQGGGDEQFF TGTGCTAGCAGCCAGGGGGGTGGGGATGAGCAGTTCTTC
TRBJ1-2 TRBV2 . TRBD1 CASSWDPRTGTYGYTF TGTGCCAGCAGCTGGGATCCCAGGACAGGAACCTATGGCTACACCTTC
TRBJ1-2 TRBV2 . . CASVDTPPEKNYGYTF TGTGCCAGTGTGGATACGCCGCCCGAGAAAAACTATGGCTACACCTTC
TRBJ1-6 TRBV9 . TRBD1 CASSVQGDNSPLHF TGTGCCAGCAGCGTTCAGGGGGATAATTCACCCCTCCACTTT
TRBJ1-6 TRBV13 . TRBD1 CASSLSEGAVWRSPLHF TGTGCCAGCAGCTTAAGCGAGGGGGCTGTATGGCGCTCACCCCTCCACTTT
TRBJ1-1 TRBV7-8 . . CASHLGTLNTEAFF TGTGCCAGCCACCTAGGGACACTGAACACTGAAGCTTTCTTT
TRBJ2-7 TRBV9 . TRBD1 CASSPERQGPDGEQYF TGTGCCAGCAGCCCCGAAAGACAGGGACCCGACGGCGAGCAGTACTTC
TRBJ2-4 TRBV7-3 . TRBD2 CASSLEGSGGDGNIQYF TGTGCCAGCAGCTTAGAGGGGAGCGGGGGCGATGGAAACATTCAGTACTTC
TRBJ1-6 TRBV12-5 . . CASGDRFNSPLHF TGTGCTAGTGGAGACCGATTTAATTCACCCCTCCACTTT
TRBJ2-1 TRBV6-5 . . CASKLGGLALSEQFF TGTGCCAGCAAGTTGGGGGGACTGGCCCTTAGTGAGCAGTTCTTC
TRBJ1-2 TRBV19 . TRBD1 CASSTPGQGANGYTF TGTGCCAGTAGTACCCCGGGACAGGGGGCGAATGGCTACACCTTC
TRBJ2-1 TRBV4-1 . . CASSQGQAYGNEQFF TGCGCCAGCAGCCAAGGTCAGGCTTATGGCAATGAGCAGTTCTTC
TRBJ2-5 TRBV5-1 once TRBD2 CASSPDSSGGIETQYF TGCGCCAGCAGCCCAGATTCTAGCGGGGGGATAGAGACCCAGTACTTC
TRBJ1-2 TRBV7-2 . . CASSLLVGAGYGYTF TGTGCCAGCAGCTTACTTGTGGGGGCAGGTTATGGCTACACCTTC
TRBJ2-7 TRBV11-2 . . CASSLDHGDEQYF TGTGCCAGCAGCTTAGATCACGGGGACGAGCAGTACTTC
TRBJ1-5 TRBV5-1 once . CASSLTGQNNQPQHF TGCGCCAGCAGCTTGACAGGACAGAACAATCAGCCCCAGCATTTT
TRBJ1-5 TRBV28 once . CASTLGGGVWPQHF TGTGCCAGCACCCTTGGGGGCGGTGTGTGGCCCCAGCATTTT
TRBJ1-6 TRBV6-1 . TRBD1 CASSARTGGDISPLHF TGTGCCAGCAGTGCTCGGACAGGGGGAGATATTTCACCCCTCCACTTT
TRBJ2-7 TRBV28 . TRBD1 CASSLPGTVSYEQYF TGTGCCAGCAGCTTACCCGGGACAGTCTCCTACGAGCAGTACTTC
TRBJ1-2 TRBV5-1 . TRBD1 CASSLAAQGGSGGYTF TGCGCCAGCAGCTTGGCCGCACAGGGGGGTTCAGGTGGCTACACCTTC
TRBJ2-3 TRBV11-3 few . CASSPGHFTDTQYF TGTGCCAGCAGCCCGGGGCATTTTACAGATACGCAGTATTTT
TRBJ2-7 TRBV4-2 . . CASSQEGRRGRGEQYF TGTGCCAGCAGCCAAGAAGGCAGGCGGGGACGGGGCGAGCAGTACTTC
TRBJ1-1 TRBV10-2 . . CASSDGHYTEAFF TGCGCCAGCAGTGACGGACACTACACTGAAGCTTTCTTT
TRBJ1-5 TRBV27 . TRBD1 CASSPQGRWQPQHF TGTGCCAGCAGCCCACAGGGGAGGTGGCAGCCCCAGCATTTT
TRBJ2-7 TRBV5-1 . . CASRATGTSYEQYF TGCGCCAGCAGAGCTACAGGAACTTCCTACGAGCAGTACTTC
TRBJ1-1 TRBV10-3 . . CAISGDRARTEAFF TGTGCCATCAGTGGGGACCGGGCTCGGACTGAAGCTTTCTTT
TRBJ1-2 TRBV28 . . CASSLLQLGQGYTF TGTGCCAGCAGCCTCCTGCAGTTGGGGCAGGGCTACACCTTC